Listed here are 6 T cell receptor beta chains from one sample, sequenced in a study of T cell responses to AZD1222 COVID-19 vaccine. Sequenced by immunoSEQ multiplex PCR; TCRdb stores in-frame clones only, minus some. The data contain around 210,000 clones, roughly 94% of them singletons. Here the sequenced sample was peripheral blood, taken 28 days after the second dose of the MenACWY control vaccine. Source of these receptors: an adult who received the MenACWY meningococcal vaccine as a control.

This chain uses TRBV2 with TRBJ1-1; 7 bases align to TRBD1. V lost 9 bases to trimming and J lost 6 bases; unmatched junction nucleotides: 4. Germline-derived CDR1 and CDR2 are SNHLY and FYNNEI. The CDR3 totals 11 residues. The CDR3 sequence is CASDRVSEAFF. In DNA form, the CDR3 reads TGTGCCAGTGACAGGGTCTCTGAAGCTTTCTTT.

This clone was counted a single time. The chain couples TRBV27 to TRBJ1-6, with D tentatively TRBD1 (6 bases). The germline V gene encodes CDR1 MNHEY and CDR2 SMNVEV (reference sequence). The CDR3 runs to 15 residues. The V gene lost 5 bases and the J gene lost 14 bases, with 22 bases spanning the gap. This CDR3 is CASSNAQGYGPSLHF. The CDR3 coding sequence is TGTGCCAGCAGTAACGCTCAGGGGTATGGGCCATCCCTCCACTTT.

This sequence joins TRBV30 and TRBJ2-5; 9 bases align to TRBD1. The germline V gene has CDR1 GTSNPN and CDR2 SVGIG (reference sequence). V trimming: 2 bases; J trimming: 4 bases; junction bases outside the gene matches: 5. The CDR3 loop spans 14 amino acids. The CDR3 DNA reads TGTGCCTGGAGTCATGGACAGGGGAGAGAGACCCAGTACTTC. Its protein is CAWSHGQGRETQYF.

The rearrangement joins TRBV9 to TRBJ2-7, with D perhaps matching TRBD2 (6 bases). CDR3 length equals 14 residues. V lost 0 bases and J lost 3, with 10 bases in between. Germline V CDR1 and CDR2: SGDLS, YYNGEE. The CDR3, as DNA: TGTGCCAGCAGCGTAGCCAAGGGAGGCTACGAGCAGTACTTC. The encoded protein is CASSVAKGGYEQYF.

This rearrangement joins TRBV7-9 to TRBJ1-2; D is undetermined. Germline V gene sequence: CDR1 SEHNR, CDR2 FQNEAQ (reference sequence). There are 11 residues in the CDR3. Between the trimmed V and J ends, which lost 6 bases and 9 bases, there was a span of 11 bases. CDR3 nucleotides: TGTGCCAGCAGGTCGGCGGGGAGCTACACCTTC. Protein product: CASRSAGSYTF.

The rearrangement uses TRBV5-1 and TRBJ2-7, with 9 bases identical to TRBD1. Germline trimming cut 3 bases from V and 5 bases from J; bases unmatched to any gene: 9. CDR3 length: 15 amino acids. Germline CDR1 and CDR2: SGHRS and YFSETQ. The CDR3 DNA reads as TGCGCCAGCAGCTCCCGGGACAGGGAACTCGACGAGCAGTACTTC. Its translation is CASSSRDRELDEQYF.